This T cell receptor beta chain was sequenced for a study of CD8 T cells in ankylosing spondylitis. Study results and caveats: Ankylosing spondylitis blood appeared to carry a characteristic TCR beta motif of several highly homologous variants. Reportedly, matched ankylosing spondylitis synovial fluid was significantly enriched for disease-linked clones. Within peripheral blood, clones linked to disease were CD8+ and relatively rare.

Losses at the gene ends were 5 bases for V and 3 bases for J; bases not matched to a gene: 4. Germline V lookup: CDR1 MNHEY, CDR2 SVGEGT. The CDR3 totals 15 residues. Molecular-barcoded quantitative 5'-RACE produced these TCR beta libraries. TCRdb used MiXCR to reprocess the 5' RACE reads, holding one entry per CDR3 protein. The sample includes about 510,000 distinct CDR3 sequences, 5.3% seen only once; the top ten take 3.5%. There are many counts of this clonotype. The antigen is not known. The chain carries TRBV6-2 or TRBV6-3 and TRBJ2-7; 13 nucleotides align to TRBD2. The clonotype comes from a male donor with ankylosing spondylitis. Sample: blood, either unsorted or a sorted T cell fraction (not recorded which). CDR3 sequence reads: CASSERLAGGYEQYF. The CDR3 bases are TGTGCCAGCAGTGAGCGACTAGCGGGAGGCTACGAGCAGTACTTC.